This record looks at one T cell receptor beta chain sequence and its context. Its recognized antigen is unknown. No quality values exist for individual bases; no much larger clone is one base distant. The library was generated by the immunoSEQ multiplex PCR assay. For the multiplex PCR, a mixture combining 60 forward primers for TCR Vbeta segments and 13 reverse primers for TCR Jbeta segments was used. Amplification of the CDR3 region of rearranged TCR beta genes was performed with a multiplex PCR assay on genomic DNA. Amplified TCR beta libraries were sequenced as 87-base-pair reads on the Illumina HiSeq System. Per the source publication's procedure: A later analysis tallied approximately 87 million unique TCR beta chains across the 700 or so repertoires, and about 12 million of those chains were shared by two or more donors. Raw reads were error-corrected and collapsed into unique sequences with a nearest-neighbor algorithm that merged closely related sequences to remove PCR and sequencing errors. V, D and J gene segments were assigned by aligning CDR3 sequences to IMGT reference sequences. For a sequence to be retained, at least a six-nucleotide match to both a V gene segment and a J gene segment was required. Rearrangements were called productive when the CDR3 lacked stop codons and stayed in frame with V and J; all others were non-productive. CDR3 was defined according to IMGT convention as the region running from the second conserved V-encoded cysteine to the conserved J-encoded phenylalanine. Sequences without an unambiguous match to a single V gene segment were excluded from the earlier analysis of over 500 of the donors. An earlier analysis of around 600 of the donors classified V segments as functional when productive rearrangements were above 56.7% and as segregating when the standard deviation between donors was above 5%. A statistical classification framework was developed to diagnose cytomegalovirus status using the catalog of TCR beta chain sequences. In a later analysis, TCR nucleotide sequences were compared against IMGT/GENE-DB human TR gene sequences so that V and J genes could be assigned. Using the TCRdist pipeline, a later analysis assigned CDR3 sequences along with most-parsimonious VDJ recombination scenarios. In a later analysis, each TCR beta chain was defined by its CDR3 amino acid sequence together with its V-gene family, and reads lacking a unique V-gene family were excluded. As a way to deal with suspected cross-contamination and a sequencing artifact, a later analysis dropped under 600 nucleotide sequences that were highly shared and had low generation probability. For each public chain, a later analysis derived a clonal expansion index from normalized ranks of inferred template counts within each repertoire. Generation probabilities in a later analysis came from a VDJ recombination model fitted to out-of-frame rearrangements, and those results were checked against IGoR. Hypergeometric tests were used in a later analysis to score TCR-TCR, TCR-HLA and TCR-CMV co-occurrence, with a repertoire-size bias correction applied to the TCR pairs. In a later analysis, false discovery rates were estimated by permuting HLA or CMV assignments 20 times. In a later analysis, co-occurring TCRs were grouped with DBSCAN, and TCRdist sequence similarity was added when clustering was performed within HLA-allele-positive subsets. Repertoires with fewer than 30,000 or more than 120,000 public chains, plus five repertoires with anomalous nucleotide sharing, were excluded from co-occurrence clustering. TCRdb mirrors the immuneACCESS table, restricted to in-frame sequences. Some clones are absent from its copies; in checked studies, under half trace to an unresolved V gene, and the reason for the others is unknown. The DNA gave D and trimming, while V, J and clone size come from that table. The sample yields 140,000 to 150,000 clones; roughly 80% were counted once. The ten most abundant clones make up about 4.4% of the sample.

In total, roughly 670 healthy bone marrow donors made up the cohort. At the time of sampling, every cohort member was nominally healthy, though immune exposures that went unrecorded were likely present. The donor was CMV seronegative and belonged to the group of under 400 seronegative cohort members. A peripheral blood sample was provided by each donor, and peripheral blood mononuclear cells were used for TCR beta sequencing. The Qiagen DNeasy Blood Extraction Kit was used to extract genomic DNA from the blood cell samples. This record comes from a study of cytomegalovirus exposure and HLA in healthy donors (TCRdb year 2017). About the investigation overall: In an earlier analysis of approximately 640 of the donors, 276 Gb of sequence data and 90 million to 130 million unique TCR beta sequences from about 179 million T cells were reported. Because of strong linkage in the cohort, 5 or 6 DR-DQ haplotypes were treated as single units for association and clustering. A later analysis re-examined previously published TCR beta repertoires from more than 550 donors and added high-resolution HLA genotyping to investigate patterns of TCR occurrence. Of the roughly 400 genotyped donors, over 65% fell in the genetic ancestry cluster associated with self-reported Caucasian donors. The study combined high-throughput TCR immunosequencing, statistical association of individual TCRs with disease status, and machine learning to predict cytomegalovirus infection status. The number of typed donors differed by locus: roughly 620-640 for A, B, C, DRB1 and DQB1; approximately 530 for DQA1; 606 for DPA1; and 400 to 480 for DPB1. In an earlier analysis of several hundred of the donors, high-throughput TCR beta sequencing was used to judge whether each TCR beta V gene segment behaved as functional or pseudogenic. The study profiled the T cell repertoires of around 700 subjects by immunosequencing and related them to cytomegalovirus serostatus. An early release covering 500 to 750 HLA-typed donors comprised roughly 300 gigabases of sequencing data and around 86 million unique TCR sequences. Donor age, sex, ethnicity and CMV serostatus were compiled alongside the repertoire data. Every repertoire in the discovery cohort had been generated on one and the same sequencing platform. Genome-wide SNP genotypes for about three fifths of the 666 donors were used in a later genetic analysis, which treated that subset as a discovery cohort. Besides the first cohort of around 670 subjects, a separate validation cohort made up of about 120 different subjects was used. On average, about 200,000 unique TCR beta nucleotide sequences were sequenced per donor among roughly 430 genotyped donors of the cohort, with around 19% of those sequences being non-productive. The study was designed to test whether signatures of past pathogen exposure could be identified by cataloging public T cell receptors. Rather than using new phenotypic data, the later analysis identified candidate immune exposures from TCR beta sequences and from how often those sequences occurred across donors. Both class I and class II loci were covered by HLA typing, at four-digit resolution. The paper as a whole reports these results and caveats: Because counts were too low, fewer than 20 rarely observed V segments, including chromosome 9 orphons, were excluded from the earlier analysis of a few hundred of the donors. When HLA alleles, especially DR and DQ, strongly co-occurred, TCR associations were difficult to assign to individual alleles. The study gave a list of around 170 TCR beta chains associated with cytomegalovirus. Most CMV-associated TCR beta chains appeared to be HLA-restricted in a later analysis, and the HLA associations seemed to be driven largely by CMV exposure. It was suggested by the authors that the approach could potentially be generalized to other disease states and immunological phenotypes. Because the 87-base-pair reads could not distinguish some IMGT-functional V segments, including TRBV6-2 and TRBV6-3, those segments were excluded. Immune exposure information for the cohort was limited to CMV serostatus. In vitro tests confirmed that three of the cytomegalovirus-associated TCR beta chains recognize cytomegalovirus antigens. In both the original and validation cohorts, the classifier was reported to diagnose cytomegalovirus status with high specificity and sensitivity. In a later analysis, HLA-associated TCR beta chains showed more clonal expansion and lower generation probabilities than non-associated chains that were equally common. An earlier analysis of several hundred of the donors showed that most TCR beta V segments appeared in productive rearrangements either about 87% or about 30% of the time, which broadly matched IMGT annotations. HLA typing was unavailable for some donors at each locus, so association tests used only the typed subset. A later analysis reported that several top co-occurrence clusters appeared linked to parvovirus B19, influenza, CMV and Epstein-Barr virus. A later analysis found that TCR association rates varied across HLA loci, with DRB1 alleles showing the most associated TCRs and HLA-C alleles the fewest. A later genetic analysis associated a missense DCLRE1C variant with V-gene and J-gene trimming of TCR beta chains, and an independent cohort replicated the association. In this cohort, only TCR beta chains were sequenced, and detectable features were limited by the absence of alpha or paired-chain data. In a later analysis, 16,951 TCR beta sequences were associated with specific HLA alleles at a false discovery rate of 0.05. Linkage disequilibrium might explain the correlated functional status among segregating V segments, but an unknown experimental factor could not be excluded. Presence/absence analyses assumed roughly uniform sequencing depth across donors, an assumption that may not hold. The sequencing pipeline was judged likely to have produced a cluster of highly shared sequence variants as a technical artifact. Most TCR sequences were observed very rarely across donors, whereas some public TCRs were present in many individuals. According to a later genetic analysis, donors in an Asian-associated ancestry cluster had fewer N-insertions in productive TCRs than the approximately 650-donor mean. A further reported finding was that TCR beta sequences accurately predicted the HLA-A and HLA-B alleles for most subjects in the first cohort.

From the cysteine up to the phenylalanine, the CDR3 has a length of 15 residues. Only the CDR3 DNA stays, 45 bases, in frame from base 1. CDR1 and CDR2 (SGHTA, FQGNSA) derive from the germline V gene. At the junction V is shortened by 5 bases and J by 2 bases; bases outside the gene matches: 6. This sequence uses TRBV7-2 and TRBJ1-1; TRBD1 lines up with 9 middle nucleotides. The source is a man aged 40-49 years in good health and CMV-seronegative. Sequencing was performed on PBMCs. The CDR3 has the sequence CASSPGQGRNTEAFF. In nucleotide form, the sequence is TGTGCCAGCAGCCCAGGACAGGGGCGAAACACTGAAGCTTTCTTT.